The 29 T cell receptor beta chains presented below share a single source sample, sequenced in a study of cytomegalovirus exposure and HLA in healthy donors. The PCR was carried out with 60 Vbeta primers and 13 Jbeta primers. Produced via immunoSEQ multiplex PCR; TCRdb's table is partial and in-frame only. The data show some 160,000 clones, approximately 75% seen once. Sequencing was performed on PBMCs. These receptors all come from a man aged 45-65 years in good health and CMV-seropositive.

The V call is TRBV30, the J call TRBJ1-5; 8 bases agree with TRBD1. CDR3 size: 14 residues. The V and J ends lost 2 bases and 5 bases, in that order; junction bases with no gene match: 5. The germline V gene has CDR1 GTSNPN and CDR2 SVGIG (reference sequence). The CDR3 is CAWSRGRGHQPQHF. Here the CDR3 DNA reads TGTGCCTGGAGTCGGGGCAGGGGGCATCAGCCCCAGCATTTT.

The CDR3 DNA reads TGTGCCAGCAGCGTAGGGTCTAGCGGGACTCAAGAGACCCAGTACTTC. Its protein is CASSVGSSGTQETQYF. The V gene is TRBV9, the J gene TRBJ2-5; 9 bases are shared with TRBD2. Germline trimming cut 0 bases from V and 2 bases from J; bases unmatched to any gene: 5. The V gene's germline CDR1 is SGDLS and CDR2 YYNGEE. The CDR3 loop spans 16 amino acids.

The chain recombines TRBV6-5 with TRBJ1-1; D gene uncertain. The germline CDR1 and CDR2 sequences are MNHEY and SVGAGI. Trimming took off 0 bases at V and 3 bases at J, with 5 bases between the two ends. The CDR3 runs 13 residues. CDR3 amino acids: CASSYSAYTEAFF. The CDR3 DNA reads as TGTGCCAGCAGTTACTCGGCCTACACTGAAGCTTTCTTT.

V usage is TRBV7-2 and J usage is TRBJ2-2; the D is unclear. The V end lost 5 bases, the J end lost 4 bases, and 14 bases lay between the germline ends. CDR1 and CDR2 (germline): SGHTA, FQGNSA. The CDR3 consists of 15 residues. The CDR3: CASSPPTFSTGELFF. The CDR3, as DNA: TGTGCCAGCAGCCCCCCTACCTTTTCCACCGGGGAGCTGTTTTTT.

The chain carries TRBV5-4 and TRBJ2-7, with 11 bases aligning to TRBD1. V lost 4 bases, J lost 2 bases, and 5 bases stayed unmatched. This CDR3 contains 15 residues. Looked up from germline, CDR1 is SGHNT and CDR2 is YYREEE (reference sequence). The CDR3 coding sequence is TGTGCCAGCAGCACCCCGGGACAGGGGGCCTACGAGCAGTACTTC. Translated, it gives CASSTPGQGAYEQYF.

The chain carries TRBV2 and TRBJ2-1; 9 bases line up with TRBD2. The V gene end was trimmed by 7 bases and the J gene end by 7 bases; junction bases not matched to a gene: 8. The germline V gene encodes CDR1 SNHLY and CDR2 FYNNEI. The CDR3 is 14 residues long. The CDR3 is CASTNLAGRNEQFF. DNA for the CDR3: TGTGCCAGCACTAACCTAGCGGGAAGGAATGAGCAGTTCTTC.

This clone was detected only a few times. CDR3 loop: CASSQGRGQPQHF. CDR3 DNA: TGTGCCAGCAGCCAGGGGAGAGGTCAGCCCCAGCATTTT. The chain recombines TRBV6-6 with TRBJ1-5; D might be TRBD1 (6 bases). The CDR3 consists of 13 residues. Germline CDR1 is MNHNY and CDR2 is SVGAGI (reference sequence). Between the trimmed V and J ends, which lost 6 bases and 6 bases, there was a span of 12 bases.

J is TRBJ1-1 and V is TRBV7-2; D unresolved. Trimming took off 5 bases at V and 0 bases at J, with 16 bases between the two ends. Germline V gene data show CDR1 as SGHTA and CDR2 as FQGNSA. The CDR3 consists of 16 residues. The CDR3 sequence: CASSQELVRLNTEAFF. In nucleotides, the CDR3 is TGTGCCAGCAGCCAAGAGCTAGTTCGGCTGAACACTGAAGCTTTCTTT.

A few counts support this clone. The J gene is TRBJ1-2, the V gene TRBV7-9, with D tentatively TRBD1 (6 bases). V was shortened by 5 bases and J by 2 bases, with 12 bases between the two germline ends. The germline V gene has CDR1 SEHNR and CDR2 FQNEAQ (reference sequence). The CDR3 totals 14 residues. The CDR3 spells CASSPSTGNYGYTF. In DNA form, the CDR3 reads TGTGCCAGCAGCCCAAGCACAGGGAACTATGGCTACACCTTC.

V and J are TRBV6-6 and TRBJ1-5, with D maybe TRBD1 (6 bases). CDR1 is MNHNY and CDR2 is SVGAGI in the germline V gene (reference sequence). V lost 1 base and J lost 2, with 12 bases in between. The CDR3 length is 16 residues. The CDR3 DNA follows: TGTGCCAGCAGTTACTTCAGGGGTCTGGGCAATCAGCCCCAGCATTTT. Residues: CASSYFRGLGNQPQHF.

In its sample, this clone was seen a few times. The chain joins TRBV5-5 to TRBJ2-7; TRBD2 matches at 7 bases. V shed 0 bases and J 3 bases; nucleotides not matched to a gene: 3. The CDR3 contains 14 residues. The germline V gene has CDR1 SGHKS and CDR2 YYEKEE (reference sequence). CDR3 sequence reads: CASSLGLADYEQYF. In DNA form, the CDR3 reads TGTGCCAGCAGCTTGGGACTAGCAGACTACGAGCAGTACTTC. The full variable domain, with the rest looked up from reference TRBV5-5 and TRBJ2-7, is DAGVTQSPTHLIKTRGQQVTLRCSPISGHKSVSWYQQVLGQGPQFIFQYYEKEERGRGNFPDRFSARQFPNYSSELNVNALLLGDSALYLCASSLGLADYEQYFGPGTRLTVT.

The chain employs TRBV28 and TRBJ1-1; the D is unclear. This CDR3 spans 16 amino acids. CDR1 is MDHEN, CDR2 SYDVKM, per germline. V lost 5 bases and J lost 1, with 17 bases in between. CDR3 amino acids: CASSVIGGPGNTEAFF. CDR3 nucleotide sequence: TGTGCCAGCAGTGTGATAGGAGGTCCGGGGAACACTGAAGCTTTCTTT.

The chain carries TRBV11-2 and TRBJ2-7; the match to TRBD1 covers 9 bases. Germline values: CDR1 SGHAT, CDR2 FQNNGV. CDR3 length: 14 amino acids. V lost 5 bases, J lost 2 bases, and 4 bases stayed unmatched. The CDR3, as DNA: TGTGCCAGCAGCAGATACAGGGGGCCCTACGAGCAGTACTTC. This codes for CASSRYRGPYEQYF. The full variable domain, with the rest looked up from reference TRBV11-2 and TRBJ2-7, is EAGVAQSPRYKIIEKRQSVAFWCNPISGHATLYWYQQILGQGPKLLIQFQNNGVVDDSQLPKDRFSAERLKGVDSTLKIQPAKLEDSAVYLCASSRYRGPYEQYFGPGTRLTVT.

The rearrangement joins TRBV5-5 to TRBJ1-4; D remains unclear. Looked up from germline, CDR1 is SGHKS and CDR2 is YYEKEE (reference sequence). The CDR3 spans 15 residues. V was shortened by 4 bases and J by 0 bases, with 10 bases between the two germline ends. The CDR3 DNA reads TGTGCCAGCAGCCTTGACACCCCAACTAATGAAAAACTGTTTTTT. Translation gives CASSLDTPTNEKLFF.

V and J are TRBV2 and TRBJ2-2, with TRBD1 matching over 7 bases. In germline, CDR1 is SNHLY, CDR2 FYNNEI. V shed 6 bases and J 3 bases; nucleotides not matched to a gene: 4. There are 14 residues in the CDR3. The CDR3, as DNA: TGTGCCAGCAGATGGGGACAGCACACCGGGGAGCTGTTTTTT. This codes for CASRWGQHTGELFF.

The chain carries TRBV6-5 and TRBJ1-5; 11 nucleotides align to TRBD1. V shed 6 bases and J 2 bases; nucleotides not matched to a gene: 3. This CDR3 is 15 amino acids long. The germline V gene has CDR1 MNHEY and CDR2 SVGAGI. CDR3 sequence reads: CASSRTGGGNQPQHF. The CDR3 bases are TGTGCCAGCAGCAGGACAGGGGGCGGCAATCAGCCCCAGCATTTT.

This chain joins TRBV9 and TRBJ2-3, with 11 bases that match TRBD2. Germline CDR1 is SGDLS and CDR2 is YYNGEE. The CDR3 consists of 17 residues. V gave up 3 bases and J gave up 1 base; unmatched junction bases: 7. The CDR3 DNA reads TGTGCCAGCAGCGACCCTAGCGGGGGGCTCTGCACAGATACGCAGTATTTT. Translating gives CASSDPSGGLCTDTQYF.

The chain has TRBV4-2 and TRBJ2-2; 13 nucleotides agree with TRBD2. The germline CDR1 and CDR2 sequences are LGHNA and YNFKEQ. The V gene end was trimmed by 0 bases and the J gene end by 6 bases; junction bases not matched to a gene: 4. CDR3 length: 17 residues. The CDR3 region has the DNA TGTGCCAGCAGCCAAGAATCTACTAGCGGGGGGGCCGGGGAGCTGTTTTTT. This sequence encodes CASSQESTSGGAGELFF.

The rearrangement uses TRBV5-1 and TRBJ1-5; unclear D gene. The CDR3 consists of 14 residues. Trimming left V 0 bases short and J 10 bases short, with 14 bases between. CDR1 and CDR2 from the germline V gene are SGHRS and YFSETQ. The CDR3 nucleotides read TGCGCCAGCAGCTTGGAAGGCGGTTTAGGACCCCAGCATTTT. Translation gives CASSLEGGLGPQHF.

V gene TRBV5-1 combines with J gene TRBJ2-1; D call uncertain. The CDR3 totals 13 residues. The V end lost 0 bases, the J end lost 7 bases, and 8 bases lay between the germline ends. The germline V gene has CDR1 SGHRS and CDR2 YFSETQ. CDR3 sequence (DNA): TGCGCCAGCAGCTTGGTGCTTCAGAATGAGCAGTTCTTC. Amino acids: CASSLVLQNEQFF.

The J gene is TRBJ2-4, the V gene TRBV11-2, with D hard to call. CDR3 length: 16 amino acids. Trimming shortened V by 0 bases and J by 0 bases, and 9 bases separated the two germline ends. CDR1 and CDR2 (germline): SGHAT, FQNNGV. CDR3 sequence: CASSLDYPVAKNIQYF. CDR3 DNA: TGTGCCAGCAGCTTAGATTACCCAGTAGCCAAAAACATTCAGTACTTC.

CDR3 bases: TGTGCCAGCACCGACCAGGGTGGGGGGTTGAAGTCGAATGAGCAGTTCTTC. Translated: CASTDQGGGLKSNEQFF. The chain links TRBV7-9 to TRBJ2-1; weak D call: TRBD2 (6 bases). Germline CDR1 is SEHNR and CDR2 is FQNEAQ (reference sequence). The CDR3 consists of 17 residues. With 7 bases removed from V and 7 bases from J, the gap between germline ends came to 26 bases. Based on the CDR3 plus reference TRBV7-9 and TRBJ2-1, the full variable domain is DTGVSQNPRHKITKRGQNVTFRCDPISEHNRLYWYRQTLGQGPEFLTYFQNEAQLEKSRLLSDRFSAERPKGSFSTLEIQRTEQGDSAMYLCASTDQGGGLKSNEQFFGPGTRLTVL.

This rearrangement joins TRBV28 to TRBJ1-2; TRBD1 is a possible D gene (6 bases). The ends were cut back, 4 bases at V and 2 bases at J, with 17 bases in the middle. Looked up from germline, CDR1 is MDHEN and CDR2 is SYDVKM. This CDR3 is built from 16 residues. CDR3 bases: TGTGCCAGCAGTTACGGGTTTCAGGGGCCCAACTATGGCTACACCTTC. Translated, it gives CASSYGFQGPNYGYTF.

The chain couples TRBV5-1 to TRBJ1-3; no clear D gene. Germline CDR1 reads SGHRS; CDR2 reads YFSETQ. Between the trimmed V and J ends, which lost 3 bases and 4 bases, there was a span of 5 bases. CDR3 length: 12 amino acids. CDR3 coding DNA: TGCGCCAGCAGCTCACAAGGAAACACCATATATTTT. Translating it yields CASSSQGNTIYF.

This clone has just a few counts. The chain joins TRBV6-1 to TRBJ2-3; tentative D call: TRBD2 (5 bases). V was pared by 5 bases and J by 4 bases, with 16 bases between. The CDR3 spans 15 residues. Germline V gene sequence: CDR1 MNHNS, CDR2 SASEGT. CDR3 DNA sequence: TGTGCCAGCAGTTTGGTTGGACTTGGGGCAGATACGCAGTATTTT. It encodes CASSLVGLGADTQYF.

The CDR3 nucleotides read TGCGCCAGCAGCTACCCATTAAGGAGCTCCTACAATGAGCAGTTCTTC. Protein product: CASSYPLRSSYNEQFF. The gene calls are TRBV4-1 and TRBJ2-1, with D unclear. V lost 5 bases and J 0 bases, leaving 14 bases between the germline ends. CDR1 and CDR2 from the germline V gene are MGHRA and YSYEKL. This CDR3 spans 16 amino acids.

The chain combines TRBV4-3 with TRBJ2-7, with D perhaps TRBD2 (6 bases). Germline loops: CDR1 LGHNA, CDR2 YSLEER. This CDR3 contains 16 residues. Deletions cut 0 bases from V and 2 bases from J, with 14 bases between. Written as DNA, the CDR3 is TGCGCCAGCAGCCAAGATTCGCGGGGCGGGACCTACGAGCAGTACTTC. The encoded protein is CASSQDSRGGTYEQYF.

The chain has TRBV6-1 and TRBJ1-2; 8 positions agree with TRBD1. This CDR3 contains 13 residues. CDR1 and CDR2 (germline): MNHNS, SASEGT. With 6 bases clipped from V and 7 bases from J, the junction kept 7 bases outside the gene matches. The CDR3 nucleotides read TGTGCCAGCAGGTCAGGGGGCGCGACTGGCTACACCTTC. Its translation is CASRSGGATGYTF.

V and J are TRBV6-6 and TRBJ1-6; 7 bases match TRBD1. The CDR3 runs to 14 residues. Germline CDR1 and CDR2: MNHNY and SVGAGI (reference sequence). J gave up 9 bases and V 6 bases, and 8 bases lay outside the gene matches. CDR3 nucleotides: TGTGCCAGCAGCACAGGGGATAGGAGTTCACCCCTCCACTTT. Translation gives CASSTGDRSSPLHF.